The T cell receptor beta chain under discussion was sequenced for a study of technical replicates of blood from a handful of donors. Sequenced by immunoSEQ multiplex PCR; TCRdb stores in-frame clones only, minus some. The sample holds 60,000 to 90,000 clones; just under 95% are singletons and the top ten take over 0.4%. Trimming removed 4 bases from V and 5 bases from J; junction bases left unmatched: 6. The CDR3 is made up of 14 amino acids. Germline-derived CDR1 and CDR2 are SQVTM and ANQGSEA. The receptor was derived from a human donor in good health. The chain couples TRBV29-1 to TRBJ2-1, with TRBD1 matching over 9 bases. Sequenced material: T cells isolated from PBMCs. The CDR3 loop is CSVARDRDNNEQFF. DNA for the CDR3: TGCAGCGTTGCTCGGGACAGGGACAACAATGAGCAGTTCTTC.